This paragraph covers one T cell receptor beta chain sequence. V shed 5 bases, J shed 2 bases, and the junction held 7 bases outside the gene matches. Looked up from germline, CDR1 is MNHEY and CDR2 is SMNVEV (reference sequence). This CDR3 is 15 amino acids long. Using immunoSEQ multiplex PCR, the repertoire was profiled, and TCRdb retains in-frame clones only, with some absent. The repertoire holds over 450,000 clones, with more than 75% as singletons. These data originate in a study of shared T cell receptors in the human thymus. These same data were also listed under a study on human thymus T cells. That publication notes: Donors were healthy Finnish babies undergoing corrective operations for congenital heart defects. It was from resections taken during corrective heart surgery that the thymus tissue came.

The V gene is TRBV27, the J gene TRBJ1-2; 8 bases match TRBD1. The source material was thymocytes. The sequence was obtained from a boy under three years old with a congenital heart defect. The CDR3 nucleotides are TGTGCCAGCAGTCTTGGACAGGGTCAGAACTATGGCTACACCTTC. Protein product: CASSLGQGQNYGYTF.